The 3 T cell receptor beta chains below come from one sample, sequenced in a study of cytomegalovirus exposure and HLA in healthy donors. Generated by immunoSEQ multiplex PCR, the TCRdb table keeps only in-frame clones and is missing some. The sample contains 150,000 to 200,000 clones, roughly 89% of which appear only once. The sequenced sample consisted of PBMCs. The receptors here all came from a man aged 18-30 years in good health and CMV-seropositive.

The chain recombines TRBV28 with TRBJ1-1; possibly TRBD1 for D (5 bases). CDR1 is MDHEN and CDR2 is SYDVKM in the germline V gene. V was pared by 8 bases and J by 2 bases, with 18 bases between. The CDR3 loop spans 15 amino acids. The CDR3 nucleotides are TGTGCCAGCGAGTCCGTATTCCAGGGAAACACTGAAGCTTTCTTT. Residues: CASESVFQGNTEAFF.

This clone was counted a few times. This chain connects TRBV7-9 to TRBJ2-1, with 13 bases fitting TRBD2. V was clipped by 5 bases and J by 6 bases; unmatched bases: 4. This CDR3 has 15 amino acids. Germline lookup yields CDR1 SEHNR and CDR2 FQNEAQ (reference sequence). CDR3 DNA sequence: TGTGCCAGCAGCCCCGGACTAGCGGGAGTCAATGAGCAGTTCTTC. It codes for CASSPGLAGVNEQFF.

This clone was observed a single time. CDR3: CASSVGQGLETQYF. The CDR3 nucleotides are TGTGCCAGCAGCGTCGGACAGGGGTTGGAGACCCAGTACTTC. V is TRBV9 and J is TRBJ2-5; TRBD1 matches 9 bases. V was pared by 2 bases and J by 5 bases, with 4 bases of the junction left unmatched. From germline, CDR1 is SGDLS and CDR2 YYNGEE. The CDR3 loop spans 14 amino acids.